The rows below give T cell receptor beta chains drawn from one sample of a study of shared clonotypes between healthy human individuals. Some clones are missing from TCRdb's copy, which holds only in-frame ones; the method was immunoSEQ multiplex PCR. The sample has some 500,000 clones, 79% seen once. Sequencing used PBMCs. These receptors were taken from a woman aged 40 to 50 in good health. Some clones in this sample may be carry-over from other donors' samples. The CDR3 runs from the conserved cysteine through the conserved F or W. The order of the fields is D gene, J gene, clone size, V gene, CDR3 protein, CDR3 DNA. D genes are given only for firm matches. Only some rows state a clone size, as once, few, many or a class for expanded clones.

D: -
J: TRBJ1-5
size: -
V: TRBV28
CDR3: CASTLSGLSNQPQHF
DNA: TGTGCCAGTACCCTATCTGGACTTAGCAATCAGCCCCAGCATTTT

D: TRBD1
J: TRBJ2-1
size: -
V: TRBV27
CDR3: CASSQRTGGGNEQFF
DNA: TGTGCCAGCAGTCAACGGACAGGGGGAGGCAATGAGCAGTTCTTC

D: TRBD1
J: TRBJ1-1
size: -
V: TRBV28
CDR3: CASSSPTGTTTEAFF
DNA: TGTGCCAGCAGCTCCCCGACAGGGACGACCACTGAAGCTTTCTTT

D: TRBD1
J: TRBJ1-2
size: -
V: TRBV28
CDR3: CASSLVNEGALDGYTF
DNA: TGTGCCAGCAGTTTGGTTAACGAGGGGGCTTTGGATGGCTACACCTTC

D: TRBD2
J: TRBJ2-1
size: -
V: TRBV9
CDR3: CASSPSGTSRNEQFF
DNA: TGTGCCAGCAGCCCGTCCGGGACTAGCAGAAATGAGCAGTTCTTC

D: -
J: TRBJ2-5
size: once
V: TRBV7-3
CDR3: CASSRGGTSKETQYF
DNA: TGTGCCAGCAGCCGAGGCGGGACAAGCAAAGAGACCCAGTACTTC

D: TRBD2
J: TRBJ2-3
size: -
V: TRBV6-6
CDR3: CASSYGTSGSTDTQYF
DNA: TGTGCCAGCAGTTACGGGACTAGCGGGAGTACAGATACGCAGTATTTT

D: -
J: TRBJ2-1
size: -
V: TRBV6-5
CDR3: CASSLFRPYNEQFF
DNA: TGTGCCAGCAGTTTGTTCCGCCCTTACAATGAGCAGTTCTTC

D: -
J: TRBJ2-7
size: -
V: TRBV29-1
CDR3: CSGSGTPYPYEQYF
DNA: TGCAGCGGATCAGGGACCCCCTATCCCTACGAGCAGTACTTC

D: TRBD2
J: TRBJ2-3
size: -
V: TRBV13
CDR3: CASSLGRIGGGTDTQYF
DNA: TGTGCCAGCAGCTTAGGCCGGATCGGGGGGGGCACAGATACGCAGTATTTT

D: -
J: TRBJ2-3
size: -
V: TRBV9
CDR3: CASSSPGLITDTQYF
DNA: TGTGCCAGCAGCTCTCCGGGACTGATTACAGATACGCAGTATTTT

D: -
J: TRBJ1-1
size: -
V: TRBV18
CDR3: CASSPRTRDRYAEAFF
DNA: TGTGCCAGCTCACCAAGGACAAGGGATAGGTACGCTGAAGCTTTCTTT

D: -
J: TRBJ2-1
size: -
V: TRBV7-9
CDR3: CASSFTGVGNEQFF
DNA: TGTGCCAGCAGCTTCACGGGGGTAGGAAATGAGCAGTTCTTC

D: TRBD2
J: TRBJ2-7
size: -
V: TRBV5-4
CDR3: CASSSGLAASYEQYF
DNA: TGTGCCAGCAGCTCTGGACTAGCGGCCTCCTACGAGCAGTACTTC

D: TRBD1
J: TRBJ1-4
size: few
V: TRBV10-3
CDR3: CAISEVTGTGPEKLFF
DNA: TGTGCCATCAGTGAGGTGACCGGGACAGGGCCTGAAAAACTGTTTTTT

D: TRBD2
J: TRBJ2-1
size: -
V: TRBV28
CDR3: CASSLQLGGGYNEQFF
DNA: TGTGCCAGCAGTTTACAGTTGGGGGGGGGATACAATGAGCAGTTCTTC

D: -
J: TRBJ2-2
size: -
V: TRBV9
CDR3: CASKGETGELFF
DNA: TGTGCCAGCAAAGGGGAGACCGGGGAGCTGTTTTTT

D: TRBD1
J: TRBJ1-4
size: -
V: TRBV19
CDR3: CASSRRDSENEKLFF
DNA: TGTGCCAGTAGCCGCCGGGACAGCGAAAATGAAAAACTGTTTTTT

D: -
J: TRBJ2-7
size: -
V: TRBV6-5
CDR3: CASSGDRDGIYEQYF
DNA: TGTGCCAGCAGTGGCGACCGGGACGGGATCTACGAGCAGTACTTC

D: -
J: TRBJ2-6
size: few
V: TRBV6-5
CDR3: CASNRLSGANVLTF
DNA: TGTGCCAGCAACCGACTTTCTGGGGCCAACGTCCTGACTTTC

D: TRBD2
J: TRBJ2-3
size: -
V: TRBV7-6
CDR3: CASTVAGYSTDTQYF
DNA: TGTGCCAGCACCGTAGCGGGCTATAGCACAGATACGCAGTATTTT

D: TRBD2
J: TRBJ2-3
size: -
V: TRBV18
CDR3: CASSPRTSGATDTQYF
DNA: TGTGCCAGCTCACCGAGGACTAGCGGAGCCACAGATACGCAGTATTTT

D: TRBD1
J: TRBJ2-7
size: -
V: TRBV28
CDR3: CASRLLGGALYF
DNA: TGTGCCAGCAGACTCCTAGGGGGCGCCCTATACTTC

D: -
J: TRBJ2-6
size: -
V: TRBV2
CDR3: CASSEQRGRGTNVLTF
DNA: TGTGCCAGCAGTGAACAAAGGGGAAGGGGCACCAACGTCCTGACTTTC

D: -
J: TRBJ2-2
size: -
V: TRBV7-3
CDR3: CASRAVRNTGELFF
DNA: TGTGCCAGTAGAGCGGTTAGGAACACCGGGGAGCTGTTTTTT

D: -
J: TRBJ2-7
size: -
V: TRBV23-1
CDR3: CATKYEQYF
DNA: TGCGCCACCAAATACGAGCAGTACTTC

D: TRBD2
J: TRBJ2-7
size: -
V: TRBV5-4
CDR3: CASSLGGVGGFYEQYF
DNA: TGTGCCAGCAGCTTGGGCGGGGTCGGGGGGTTTTACGAGCAGTACTTC

D: TRBD2
J: TRBJ2-1
size: -
V: TRBV7-9
CDR3: CASSFSGSSLFF
DNA: TGTGCCAGCAGCTTTAGCGGGAGCAGCCTGTTCTTC

D: TRBD1
J: TRBJ2-7
size: -
V: TRBV27
CDR3: CASSSRTGGYEQYF
DNA: TGTGCCAGCAGTTCCAGGACAGGGGGCTACGAGCAGTACTTC

D: TRBD1
J: TRBJ1-4
size: -
V: TRBV15
CDR3: CATSRVPGGGNEKLFF
DNA: TGTGCCACCAGCAGAGTCCCGGGAGGGGGCAATGAAAAACTGTTTTTT

D: -
J: TRBJ2-7
size: -
V: TRBV6-1
CDR3: CASSDLGAGNPYEQYF
DNA: TGTGCCAGCAGTGATCTTGGAGCGGGTAATCCCTACGAGCAGTACTTC

D: -
J: TRBJ1-1
size: -
V: TRBV2
CDR3: CASISGALTEAFF
DNA: TGTGCCAGCATTTCGGGGGCGTTGACTGAAGCTTTCTTT

D: -
J: TRBJ2-7
size: -
V: TRBV27
CDR3: CASSWGIGAYEQYF
DNA: TGTGCCAGCAGTTGGGGGATAGGGGCCTACGAGCAGTACTTC

D: -
J: TRBJ1-4
size: -
V: TRBV19
CDR3: CASSIRDEKLFF
DNA: TGTGCCAGTAGTATCAGGGATGAAAAACTGTTTTTT

D: -
J: TRBJ2-6
size: -
V: TRBV6-1
CDR3: CASSEQGYGANVLTF
DNA: TGTGCCAGCAGTGAACAGGGGTACGGGGCCAACGTCCTGACTTTC

D: -
J: TRBJ2-3
size: -
V: TRBV18
CDR3: CATALPADTQYF
DNA: TGTGCCACCGCCCTCCCAGCAGATACGCAGTATTTT

D: -
J: TRBJ2-5
size: -
V: TRBV7-8
CDR3: CASSLASGYQETQYF
DNA: TGTGCCAGCAGCTTAGCGTCCGGGTACCAAGAGACCCAGTACTTC

D: -
J: TRBJ2-2
size: -
V: TRBV9
CDR3: CASSVVTDGELFF
DNA: TGTGCCAGCAGCGTAGTTACCGACGGGGAGCTGTTTTTT

D: -
J: TRBJ2-2
size: -
V: TRBV7-3
CDR3: CASSFMGPPNTGELFF
DNA: TGTGCCAGCAGCTTTATGGGCCCCCCGAACACCGGGGAGCTGTTTTTT

D: -
J: TRBJ2-5
size: -
V: TRBV2
CDR3: CASSGGYLQETQYF
DNA: TGTGCCAGCAGTGGTGGGTACCTCCAAGAGACCCAGTACTTC

D: -
J: TRBJ1-5
size: once
V: TRBV4-1
CDR3: CASSRTSSNQPQHF
DNA: TGCGCCAGCAGCCGGACGTCGAGCAATCAGCCCCAGCATTTT

D: TRBD1
J: TRBJ1-5
size: -
V: TRBV10-3
CDR3: CAIRQGQDQPQHF
DNA: TGTGCCATCCGACAGGGGCAGGATCAGCCCCAGCATTTT

D: TRBD2
J: TRBJ2-2
size: few
V: TRBV7-9
CDR3: CASSRSFGLAENTGELFF
DNA: TGTGCCAGCAGCCGGTCATTCGGACTAGCGGAGAACACCGGGGAGCTGTTTTTT

D: TRBD2
J: TRBJ2-3
size: once
V: TRBV6-4
CDR3: CASSDIAGDTDTQYF
DNA: TGTGCCAGCAGTGATATAGCGGGAGATACAGATACGCAGTATTTT

D: TRBD2
J: TRBJ2-3
size: few
V: TRBV11-3
CDR3: CASSLGRELDTQYF
DNA: TGTGCCAGCAGCTTAGGGCGGGAGTTGGATACGCAGTATTTT

D: TRBD1
J: TRBJ2-7
size: -
V: TRBV6-5
CDR3: CASSRQGTYEQYF
DNA: TGTGCCAGCAGTAGACAGGGCACCTACGAGCAGTACTTC

D: -
J: TRBJ2-2
size: -
V: TRBV6-1
CDR3: CASSEGTGRGTGELFF
DNA: TGTGCCAGCAGTGAAGGGACAGGGAGGGGCACCGGGGAGCTGTTTTTT

D: -
J: TRBJ2-5
size: -
V: TRBV18
CDR3: CASSPAGLQETQYF
DNA: TGTGCCAGCTCACCAGCAGGGCTCCAAGAGACCCAGTACTTC

D: -
J: TRBJ2-7
size: -
V: TRBV7-8
CDR3: CASSLERRGSSYEQYF
DNA: TGTGCCAGCAGCTTAGAGAGGAGGGGAAGTTCCTACGAGCAGTACTTC

D: -
J: TRBJ2-7
size: -
V: TRBV27
CDR3: CASRQSQGEQYF
DNA: TGTGCCAGCAGACAGAGCCAGGGGGAGCAGTACTTC

D: -
J: TRBJ2-2
size: -
V: TRBV5-4
CDR3: CASSSPTGVVTGELFF
DNA: TGTGCCAGCAGCTCCCCCACCGGGGTGGTCACCGGGGAGCTGTTTTTT

D: -
J: TRBJ1-1
size: -
V: TRBV7-3
CDR3: CASSPSSGQPTEAFF
DNA: TGTGCCAGCAGCCCAAGCTCGGGGCAGCCCACTGAAGCTTTCTTT

D: -
J: TRBJ1-1
size: -
V: TRBV18
CDR3: CASSPSWNTEAFF
DNA: TGTGCCAGCTCCCCCAGTTGGAACACTGAAGCTTTCTTT

D: -
J: TRBJ2-6
size: -
V: TRBV5-5
CDR3: CASSQRTGSGANVLTF
DNA: TGTGCCAGCAGTCAACGAACAGGCTCTGGGGCCAACGTCCTGACTTTC

D: -
J: TRBJ2-5
size: -
V: TRBV18
CDR3: CASSPNGVQETQYF
DNA: TGTGCCAGCTCACCAAATGGGGTCCAAGAGACCCAGTACTTC

D: TRBD2
J: TRBJ2-5
size: -
V: TRBV10-1
CDR3: CASSSTDLAGGLGETQYF
DNA: TGCGCCAGCAGTTCGACAGACCTAGCGGGAGGGCTGGGGGAGACCCAGTACTTC

D: TRBD2
J: TRBJ2-3
size: -
V: TRBV19
CDR3: CASSVTSGGDTQYF
DNA: TGTGCCAGTAGTGTGACTAGCGGTGGGGATACGCAGTATTTT

D: TRBD1
J: TRBJ2-2
size: -
V: TRBV7-9
CDR3: CASSGNPDRDDTGELFF
DNA: TGTGCCAGCAGCGGTAACCCCGACAGGGACGACACCGGGGAGCTGTTTTTT

D: -
J: TRBJ1-1
size: -
V: TRBV28
CDR3: CASKRGAEAFF
DNA: TGTGCCAGCAAGCGGGGTGCTGAAGCTTTCTTT

D: TRBD2
J: TRBJ2-1
size: -
V: TRBV11-1
CDR3: CASSPPGTSGTKQFF
DNA: TGTGCCAGCAGCCCTCCCGGGACTAGCGGCACTAAGCAGTTCTTC